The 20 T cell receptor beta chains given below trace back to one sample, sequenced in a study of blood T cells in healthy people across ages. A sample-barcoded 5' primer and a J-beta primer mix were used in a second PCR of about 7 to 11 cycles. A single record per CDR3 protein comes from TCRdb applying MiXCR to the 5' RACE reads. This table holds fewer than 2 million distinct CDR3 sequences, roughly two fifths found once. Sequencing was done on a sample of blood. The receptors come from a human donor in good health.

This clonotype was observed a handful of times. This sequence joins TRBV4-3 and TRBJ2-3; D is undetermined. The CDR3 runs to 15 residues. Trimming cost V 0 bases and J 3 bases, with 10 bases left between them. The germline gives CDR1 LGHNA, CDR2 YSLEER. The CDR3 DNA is TGCGCCAGCAGCCAAGAGTTTAGCTTTACAGATACGCAGTATTTT. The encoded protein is CASSQEFSFTDTQYF.

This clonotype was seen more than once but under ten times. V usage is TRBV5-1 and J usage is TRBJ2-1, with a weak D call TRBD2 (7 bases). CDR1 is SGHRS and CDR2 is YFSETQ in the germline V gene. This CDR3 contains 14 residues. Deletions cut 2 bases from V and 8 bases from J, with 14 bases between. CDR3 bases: TGCGCCAGCAGCTTTGGGGGGGCGGCCGATGAGCAGTTCTTC. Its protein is CASSFGGAADEQFF.

CDR3 sequence (DNA): TGTGCCAGCAGTTACCTCCTCCTCCGGGCGCTTAGCACAGATACGCAGTATTTT. Translation: CASSYLLLRALSTDTQYF. The chain links TRBV6-2 or TRBV6-3 to TRBJ2-3; D is uncertain. This CDR3 is 18 amino acids long. Trimming pared 2 bases from V and 0 bases from J, leaving 18 bases between. Germline CDR1 and CDR2: MNHEY and SVGEGT.

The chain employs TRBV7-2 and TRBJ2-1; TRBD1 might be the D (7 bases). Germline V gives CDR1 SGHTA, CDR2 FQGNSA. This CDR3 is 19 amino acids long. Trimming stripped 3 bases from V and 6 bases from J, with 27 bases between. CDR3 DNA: TGTGCCAGCAGCTTTAGGTTAACCCGGGGGACAGCAGCAGCCAATGAGCAGTTCTTC. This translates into CASSFRLTRGTAAANEQFF. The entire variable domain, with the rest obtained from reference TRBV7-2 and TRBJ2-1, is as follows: GAGVSQSPSNKVTEKGKDVELRCDPISGHTALYWYRQSLGQGLEFLIYFQGNSAPDKSGLPSDRFSAERTGGSVSTLTIQRTQQEDSAVYLCASSFRLTRGTAAANEQFFGPGTRLTVL.

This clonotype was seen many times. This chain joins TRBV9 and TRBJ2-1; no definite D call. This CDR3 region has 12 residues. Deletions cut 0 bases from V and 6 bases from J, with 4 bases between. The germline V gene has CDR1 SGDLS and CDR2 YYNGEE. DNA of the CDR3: TGTGCCAGCAGCGTAGACAGCAATGAGCAGTTCTTC. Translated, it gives CASSVDSNEQFF. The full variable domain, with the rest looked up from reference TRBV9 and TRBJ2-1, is DSGVTQTPKHLITATGQRVTLRCSPRSGDLSVYWYQQSLDQGLQFLIQYYNGEERAKGNILERFSAQQFPDLHSELNLSSLELGDSALYFCASSVDSNEQFFGPGTRLTVL.

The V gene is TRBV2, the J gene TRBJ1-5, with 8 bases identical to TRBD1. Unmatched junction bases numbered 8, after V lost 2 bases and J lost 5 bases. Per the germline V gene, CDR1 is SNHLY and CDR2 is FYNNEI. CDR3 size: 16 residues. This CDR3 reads CASSEIGQGFDQPQHF. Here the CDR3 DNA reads TGTGCCAGCAGTGAAATAGGACAGGGATTCGATCAGCCCCAGCATTTT.

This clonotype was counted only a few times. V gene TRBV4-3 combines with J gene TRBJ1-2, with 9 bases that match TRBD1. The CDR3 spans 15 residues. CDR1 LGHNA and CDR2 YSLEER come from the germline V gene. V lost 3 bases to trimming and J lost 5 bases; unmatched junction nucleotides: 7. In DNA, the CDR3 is TGCGCCAGCAGCCAGGCTGGACAGGGGTGGTATGGCTACACCTTC. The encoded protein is CASSQAGQGWYGYTF.

CDR3 DNA: TGTGCCAGCAGCGTAGTGGGACTAGCGGAAGAGACCCAGTACTTC. Protein product: CASSVVGLAEETQYF. V is TRBV9 and J is TRBJ2-5, with TRBD2 matching 11 bases. There are 15 residues in the CDR3. The V segment lost 0 bases and the J segment 3 bases; nucleotides outside the gene matches: 1. Per the germline V gene, CDR1 is SGDLS and CDR2 is YYNGEE.

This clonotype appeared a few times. CDR3 in amino acids: CAISWDRVQFF. The CDR3 coding sequence is TGTGCCATCAGTTGGGACAGGGTGCAGTTCTTC. The rearrangement joins TRBV10-3 to TRBJ2-1, with 9 bases lining up with TRBD1. The CDR3 totals 11 residues. Trimming cost V 5 bases and J 12 bases; bases outside gene matches: 2. CDR1 ENHRY and CDR2 SYGVKD come from the germline V gene.

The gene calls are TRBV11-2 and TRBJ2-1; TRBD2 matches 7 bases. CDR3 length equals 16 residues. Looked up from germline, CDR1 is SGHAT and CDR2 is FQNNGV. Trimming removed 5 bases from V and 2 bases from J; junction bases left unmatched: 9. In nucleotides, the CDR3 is TGTGCCAGCAGCCGTGGGGAGGGATACCCCTACAATGAGCAGTTCTTC. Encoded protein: CASSRGEGYPYNEQFF.

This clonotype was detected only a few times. CDR3 amino acids: CASSSPGRNTEAFF. The DNA for the CDR3 is TGTGCCAGCAGTTCCCCGGGACGGAACACTGAAGCTTTCTTT. V gene TRBV6-5 combines with J gene TRBJ1-1; a weak D match, TRBD1 (5 bases). Germline V gene sequence: CDR1 MNHEY, CDR2 SVGAGI. The CDR3 is 14 residues long. V lost 4 bases and J lost 1, with 10 bases in between.

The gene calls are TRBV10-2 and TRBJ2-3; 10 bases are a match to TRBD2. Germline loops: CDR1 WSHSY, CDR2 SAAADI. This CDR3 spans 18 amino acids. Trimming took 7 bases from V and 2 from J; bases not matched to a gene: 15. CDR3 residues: CASKVLAGLTILTDTQYF. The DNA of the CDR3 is TGCGCCAGCAAGGTACTAGCGGGGCTTACAATCCTCACAGATACGCAGTATTTT.

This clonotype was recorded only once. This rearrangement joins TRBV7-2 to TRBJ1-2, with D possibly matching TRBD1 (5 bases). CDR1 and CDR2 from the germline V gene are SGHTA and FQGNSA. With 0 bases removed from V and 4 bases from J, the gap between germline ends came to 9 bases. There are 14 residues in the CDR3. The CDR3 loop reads CASSLAFQGYGYTF. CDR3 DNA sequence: TGTGCCAGCAGCTTAGCGTTCCAGGGCTATGGCTACACCTTC.

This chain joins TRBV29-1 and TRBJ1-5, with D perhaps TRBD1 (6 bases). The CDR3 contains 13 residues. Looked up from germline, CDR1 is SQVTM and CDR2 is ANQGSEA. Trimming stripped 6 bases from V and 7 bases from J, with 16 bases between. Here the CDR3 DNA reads TGCAGCGTAAGAGGGGGTGATGGCCAGCCCCAGCATTTT. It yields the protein CSVRGGDGQPQHF. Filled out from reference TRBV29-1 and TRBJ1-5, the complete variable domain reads SAVISQKPSRDICQRGTSLTIQCQVDSQVTMMFWYRQQPGQSLTLIATANQGSEATYESGFVIDKFPISRPNLTFSTLTVSNMSPEDSSIYLCSVRGGDGQPQHFGDGTRLSIL.

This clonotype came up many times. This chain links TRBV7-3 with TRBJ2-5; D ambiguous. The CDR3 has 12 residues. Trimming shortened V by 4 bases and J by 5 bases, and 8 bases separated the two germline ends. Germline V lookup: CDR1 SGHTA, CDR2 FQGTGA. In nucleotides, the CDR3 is TGTGCCAGCAGCTCCCCCGGCGAGACCCAGTACTTC. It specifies CASSSPGETQYF.

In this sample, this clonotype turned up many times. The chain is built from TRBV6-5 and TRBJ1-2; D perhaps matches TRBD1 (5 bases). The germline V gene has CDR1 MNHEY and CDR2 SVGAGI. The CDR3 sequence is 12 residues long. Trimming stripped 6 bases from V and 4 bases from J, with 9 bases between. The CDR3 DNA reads TGTGCCAGCAGCCACGACAGCTATGGCTACACCTTC. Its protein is CASSHDSYGYTF.

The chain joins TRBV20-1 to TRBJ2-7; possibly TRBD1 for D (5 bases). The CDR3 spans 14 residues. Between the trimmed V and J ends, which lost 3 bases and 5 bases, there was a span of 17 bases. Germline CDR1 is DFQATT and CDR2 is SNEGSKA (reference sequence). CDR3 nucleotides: TGCAGTGCTAGGAATTATGGGGCGATCAACGAGCAGTACTTC. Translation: CSARNYGAINEQYF.

CDR3 residues: CASSFGGVTSYEQYF. Written as DNA, the CDR3 is TGTGCCAGCAGCTTCGGGGGGGTTACATCCTACGAGCAGTACTTC. The chain combines TRBV7-6 with TRBJ2-7; TRBD2 matches at 8 bases. V dropped 3 bases and J dropped 1; count of bases not matched to a gene: 5. This CDR3 has 15 amino acids. CDR1 is SGHVS and CDR2 is FNYEAQ in the germline V gene.

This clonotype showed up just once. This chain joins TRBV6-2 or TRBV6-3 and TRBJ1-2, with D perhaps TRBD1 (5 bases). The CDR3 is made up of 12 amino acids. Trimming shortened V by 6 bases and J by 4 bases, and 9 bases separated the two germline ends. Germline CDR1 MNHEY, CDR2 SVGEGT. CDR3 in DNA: TGTGCCAGCAGAGGGACTACCTATGGCTACACCTTC. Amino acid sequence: CASRGTTYGYTF.

As DNA, the CDR3 is TGCAGTGCTAGAATGGAGCCATCCGCGGTGGAGACCCAGTACTTC. Encoded protein: CSARMEPSAVETQYF. J is TRBJ2-5 and V is TRBV20-1; D is uncertain. Trimming left V 2 bases short and J 5 bases short, with 18 bases between. The CDR3 has 15 residues. Germline CDR1 is DFQATT and CDR2 is SNEGSKA (reference sequence).